This T cell receptor beta chain was profiled in a study of T cell responses to AZD1222 COVID-19 vaccine. General study findings and limits: Targets within unmutated variant regions were reportedly found for nearly half of spike-specific TCRs. Spike was spanned by vaccine-associated CD4 TCRs, which were dominant at 160-218 and 743-854. Clonal diversity was possibly underestimated, and white British individuals and females predominated among donors.

Trimming removed 1 base from V and 4 bases from J; junction bases left unmatched: 4. Germline V lookup: CDR1 MGHRA, CDR2 YSYEKL. The CDR3 contains 14 residues. As to this clone: Its target is unknown.

TCRdb's copy holds only in-frame clones and misses some; the assay was immunoSEQ multiplex PCR. The sample lists 100,000 to 120,000 clones, about 87% occurring once. This sequence originates from an adult in good health. This rearrangement joins TRBV4-1 to TRBJ2-7; the match to TRBD1 covers 7 bases. The specimen comprised peripheral blood, sampled on day 0 of AZD1222 vaccination. In nucleotides, the CDR3 is TGCGCCAGCAGCCAAGTCACAGGGGCATACGAGCAGTACTTC. Protein: CASSQVTGAYEQYF.